This T cell receptor (beta chain) stems from a study of blood T cell repertoires in COVID-19 (dated by TCRdb to between 2020 and 2021). Turning to the overall study: Samples covering the acute and convalescent phases of COVID-19 were provided by collaborators in the United States, Italy and Spain. The repertoires were released in a freely available public database meant as a resource for research on the immune response to SARS-CoV-2. HLA class I and class II types, where available, came from metadata supplied by the sample provider rather than from assay-based typing. The material from the prospective study consisted of cDNA or gDNA derived from T cells, B-cell-depleted T cells, or PBMCs. Deeply sampled blood TCRbeta repertoires from subjects exposed to, actively infected with, or recovered from COVID-19 were included in the dataset. Nearly every sample came with metadata listing a de-identified subject ID, COVID-19 status, age in years and sex. The samples were drawn from two sources: the first 160 participants of the ongoing ImmuneRACE study, and 1,000 to 1,500 subjects contributed by 6 global collaborators.

TCRbeta CDR3 regions were amplified from genomic DNA by means of the immunoSEQ Assay, a bias-controlled multiplex PCR. On the authors' methods: The number of nucleated cells in each sample was estimated from the amplification of reference gene primers within the assay. Sequence reads were collapsed and filtered to measure the absolute abundance of every unique TCRbeta CDR3 rearrangement. For each sample, productive Simpson clonality was calculated by taking the square root of Simpson's diversity index across productive rearrangements. TCRdb took over this immuneACCESS table, retaining in-frame rearrangements with V and J assigned. Such tables are incomplete; in checked studies, under half of the missing clones stem from an unresolved V gene, and the remainder is unexplained. The V and J calls and clone size come from that table; D and trimming were worked out from the DNA. In this sample the table shows hundreds of thousands of clones, 70% to 90% of which occur a single time. Less than 2.5% of the sample belongs to the ten largest clones.

Spanning cysteine to phenylalanine, the CDR3 consists of 15 amino acids. Only the CDR3 portion is preserved as DNA: 45 bases, with reading frame beginning at the first base. V lost 5 bases and J lost 7 bases, and the count of bases not matched to a germline gene is 12. According to the germline V gene (reference sequence), CDR1 reads SEHNR and CDR2 reads FQNEAQ. Enrolling through a virtual design, the prospective study's participants ranged in age from about 18 to 100 years and lived across roughly 24 United States geographic areas. To assign participants to cohorts, the prospective study relied on clinical history that participants themselves reported in a screening survey and a study questionnaire. ImmuneRACE Cohort 3 recovered participants were defined by two consecutive negative NP/OP PCR tests, healthcare professional clearance, or symptom resolution. In the prospective study, mobile phlebotomists collected whole blood, serum and a nasopharyngeal or oropharyngeal swab from each participant. Additional blood draws and questionnaires over an approximately two-month period could optionally be provided by prospective study participants. Prospective study blood samples were shipped either frozen or at room temperature before DNA extraction.

The investigation overall reported the following: The quantity of clinical and demographic metadata differed by source and by participant and was supplied without curation.

On this clone: Which antigen it targets is not known. It has no much larger one-base neighbor in the sample; base qualities were not kept.

The sequencing input was PBMCs or T cells enriched from blood (not recorded which). The TCR originated in a man aged 25 to 40 who had recovered from COVID-19. The chain employs TRBV7-9 and TRBJ2-5; 8 junctional bases match TRBD1. The CDR3 here reads CASSPQTGVGVTQYF. The nucleotide sequence reads as follows: TGTGCCAGCAGCCCCCAGACAGGGGTCGGGGTGACCCAGTACTTC.